This paragraph reports one T cell receptor (beta chain). The sample is drawn from a study of blood T cell repertoires in COVID-19. The V end was cut by 6 bases, the J end by 6 bases, with 14 bases between. The CDR3 runs to 14 residues. Germline V gene lookup returns CDR1 MNHEY and CDR2 SVGAGI. The data were produced by immunoSEQ multiplex PCR, yet TCRdb's version contains in-frame clones alone and is incomplete. The sample holds roughly 190,000 clones; around 82% are singletons and the top ten take roughly 12%. The sequence was collected from a middle-aged man who had recovered from COVID-19. V and J are TRBV6-5 and TRBJ2-2, with D possibly being TRBD2 (5 bases). Sequenced sample: PBMCs or T cells enriched from blood (not recorded which). The CDR3: CASSPTRRPGELFF. In nucleotides, the CDR3 is TGTGCCAGCAGCCCCACCCGGAGGCCCGGGGAGCTGTTTTTT.